This is a list of T cell receptor beta chains from one sample in a study of blood T cell repertoires in COVID-19. Sequencing was performed with immunoSEQ multiplex PCR; in TCRdb, only in-frame clones are kept and a portion is missing. Of roughly 230,000 clones in the sample, about 82% were seen once. Sequencing input: peripheral blood. The receptor source for this set is a man in his forties or fifties with COVID-19, enrolled during active disease. The CDR3 runs from the conserved cysteine through the conserved F or W. Each record gives: clone size, V gene, J gene, CDR3 length, D gene, CDR3 protein, CDR3 DNA. A D gene is named only where the DNA matches it firmly. Part of the rows lack a size; the others show once, few, many or a class for expanded clones.

.	TRBV5-1	TRBJ1-4	15	TRBD1	CASSSYGQENEKLFF	TGCGCCAGCAGCTCCTACGGACAGGAGAATGAAAAACTGTTTTTT
.	TRBV23-1	TRBJ1-5	18	.	CASSPERDTGDSNQPQHF	TGCGCCAGCAGCCCGGAGCGGGACACAGGAGATAGCAATCAGCCCCAGCATTTT
.	TRBV4-2	TRBJ2-7	13	TRBD1	CASSPSGGYEQYF	TGTGCCAGCAGCCCCTCAGGGGGATACGAGCAGTACTTC
.	TRBV28	TRBJ1-2	14	TRBD1	CASSTGVGPFGYTF	TGTGCCAGCAGTACAGGGGTTGGGCCCTTTGGCTACACCTTC
.	TRBV19	TRBJ1-6	15	.	CASSIAPGYNSPLHF	TGTGCCAGTAGTATAGCCCCAGGGTATAATTCACCCCTCCACTTT
.	TRBV3-1/TRBV3-2	TRBJ2-7	15	TRBD1	CASSLRQGNLYEQYF	TGTGCCAGCAGCCTCAGACAGGGGAATCTCTACGAGCAGTACTTC
.	TRBV9	TRBJ1-1	16	TRBD1	CASSVNLDRGNTEAFF	TGTGCCAGCAGCGTCAACTTAGACAGGGGGAACACTGAAGCTTTCTTT
.	TRBV9	TRBJ2-3	14	TRBD2	CASSDSGGANTQYF	TGTGCCAGCAGCGATAGCGGGGGGGCAAATACGCAGTATTTT
.	TRBV5-4	TRBJ1-1	15	TRBD1	CASSLGLGGASEAFF	TGTGCCAGCAGCTTGGGTCTAGGGGGCGCATCCGAAGCTTTCTTT
.	TRBV6-4	TRBJ1-1	13	.	CASRAQANTEAFF	TGTGCCAGCAGAGCTCAGGCGAACACTGAAGCTTTCTTT
.	TRBV29-1	TRBJ2-7	16	TRBD1	CSVALPPGQGTYEQYF	TGCAGCGTTGCCCTTCCACCGGGACAGGGAACCTACGAGCAGTACTTC
.	TRBV9	TRBJ2-1	15	TRBD2	CASSVSGVAYNEQFF	TGTGCCAGCAGCGTAAGCGGGGTCGCCTACAATGAGCAGTTCTTC
.	TRBV6-5	TRBJ2-3	15	TRBD1	CASSPGQGWLDTQYF	TGTGCCAGCAGCCCAGGACAGGGGTGGTTGGATACGCAGTATTTT
.	TRBV5-1	TRBJ1-4	18	TRBD1	CASSHTDRGIATNEKLFF	TGCGCCAGCAGCCATACGGACAGGGGAATTGCAACTAATGAAAAACTGTTTTTT
.	TRBV5-1	TRBJ2-7	12	TRBD2	CASSSSGGEQYF	TGCGCCAGCAGTAGTAGCGGGGGCGAGCAGTACTTC
.	TRBV28	TRBJ2-6	19	.	CASRSGLGYSLSGANVLTF	TGTGCCAGCAGATCTGGGCTTGGGTATTCGTTGTCTGGGGCCAACGTCCTGACTTTC
few	TRBV6-2/TRBV6-3	TRBJ1-5	20	.	CASSHGPGKAPYFSNQPQHF	TGTGCCAGCAGCCACGGGCCCGGGAAAGCCCCCTATTTCAGCAATCAGCCCCAGCATTTT
.	TRBV6-6	TRBJ1-2	13	TRBD1	CASTRQGNYGYTF	TGTGCCAGCACTAGACAGGGGAACTATGGCTACACCTTC